This T cell receptor beta chain was found in a study of blood T cells in healthy people across ages. Study findings and constraints: The recorded TCR beta diversity per million T cells decreased in a roughly linear manner with age.

This CDR3 contains 15 residues. The germline CDR1 and CDR2 sequences are DFQATT and SNEGSKA (reference sequence). V lost 0 bases and J lost 5, with 16 bases in between. This clonotype was observed a few times. Antigen: not known. With a J-beta primer mix and a sample-barcoded 5' primer, a second PCR ran about 6 to 11 cycles. Tagging of each cDNA molecule was performed by a template-switch adaptor with 12 random nucleotides. Per-sample output comprised a minimum of 2.5 million paired-end reads containing CDR3. TCRdb analysed the 5' RACE reads with MiXCR anew, one entry per CDR3 protein. The sample shows about 900,000 distinct CDR3 sequences, around 68% of them seen only once.

The chain employs TRBV20-1 and TRBJ1-2; no clear D gene. Sequenced input: blood. The sequence was obtained from a man aged 25-45 years in good health. CDR3 protein: CSARESSGFPYGYTF. CDR3 DNA: TGCAGTGCTAGAGAGAGTAGCGGTTTTCCTTATGGCTACACCTTC.